Here is one T cell receptor (beta chain) with its context. Its antigen is unknown. No much larger clone exists at a distance of one base, and base qualities are not known. Patients with a history of autoimmune disease or receiving systemic immunosuppression were excluded from the trial. Peripheral blood for TCR sequencing was drawn from every dose cohort at baseline, at cycle 4 day 1 and at cycle 7 day 1. Samples were obtained from an open-label, multicenter, first-in-human phase I dose-escalation trial of ivuxolimab. The trial enrolled adults with locally advanced or metastatic head and neck squamous cell, hepatocellular, melanoma or renal cell carcinoma. CD4+ and CD8+ T cells were sorted separately from peripheral blood before TCR sequencing. For sequencing of the TCRbeta CDR3 region, genomic DNA was extracted from the sorted cells. The immunoSEQ Assay was used for sequencing of TCRbeta CDR3 regions. TCRdb holds this immuneACCESS table with in-frame rearrangements only. Some clones are missing; in checked studies, unresolved V genes explain under half, and the rest has no known cause. The sample table shows 40,000 to 45,000 clones, and 65% to 90% are seen once. The leading ten clones occupy around an eighth of the sample.

This sample stems from a study of OX40 agonist ivuxolimab in advanced cancers. In the study overall: The costimulatory receptor OX40 (CD134) was targeted by ivuxolimab, a fully human IgG2 agonistic monoclonal antibody. A male proportion of nearly 85% and a mean age of approximately 61 years, ranging from about 23 to 90, were recorded for the dose-escalation cohort. The monotherapy dose-escalation portion (N ≈ 57 patients) of the phase I ivuxolimab trial is reported in the paper. Prior anti-PD-1, anti-PD-L1 or anti-CTLA-4 therapy was permitted, and about 40% of dose-escalation patients had received checkpoint inhibitors. Intravenous ivuxolimab was administered to patients every 2 weeks at six dose levels: 0.01, 0.1, 0.3, 1.5, 3 and 10 mg/kg. Three dose-escalation patients achieved partial responses, one with hepatocellular carcinoma and two with cutaneous melanoma. Of the 50 or so patients in dose escalation, 19 had hepatocellular carcinoma, about 15 had melanoma, 9 had renal cell carcinoma and 9 had head and neck cancer. Peripheral TCRbeta sequencing aimed to test whether ivuxolimab altered TCR sequence diversity and caused clonal T-cell expansion. On the study overall, not on this receptor specifically: After ivuxolimab, more expanded clones were found on average in CD8+ T cells than in CD4+ T cells. Low levels of normalized T-cell clonal expansion were also seen in some patients who did not respond. In partial responders in the 0.1-3.0 mg/kg groups, normalized peripheral clonal expansion was found to be among the lowest, especially among CD8+ T cells. At doses from 0.1 to 3.0 mg/kg, clonal expansion was seen in both CD4+ and CD8+ blood T cells between baseline and week 6. The antigen specificity of the peripheral T cells that underwent clonal expansion was not determined.

This receptor was taken from an adult with an advanced solid tumor such as melanoma, head and neck, liver or kidney cancer. The source material was CD4+ or CD8+ T cells sorted from blood, sampled in a trial of the OX40 agonist ivuxolimab.

The CDR3 amino acid sequence is: CASSSLPGQGIHEQYF. The sequenced DNA: TGTGCCAGCAGCTCGCTACCGGGACAGGGTATTCACGAGCAGTACTTC. Here the chain combines TRBV7-9 and TRBJ2-7; TRBD1 agrees with 9 junctional bases. The germline V gene (reference sequence) provides CDR1 SEHNR and CDR2 FQNEAQ. Spanning cysteine to phenylalanine, the CDR3 consists of 16 amino acids. The entry retains the CDR3 DNA only, 48 bases that are in frame from base 1. Trimming takes 4 bases off V and 5 bases off J; junction bases not matched to a gene: 12.